The source of this T cell receptor beta chain is a study of T cells in Graves' hyperthyroidism and ophthalmopathy. This clonotype occurred a few times. What was amplified from RNA transcripts were TCR beta CDR3 regions. The HTBI primer set was used in a first-round RT-PCR of the TCR CDR3. Each CDR3 protein is one row after TCRdb ran MiXCR on the multiplex PCR reads. This sample has about 640,000 distinct CDR3 sequences, with under 25% found just once. Germline V lookup: CDR1 LGHNA, CDR2 YSLEER. With 1 base clipped from V and 5 bases from J, the junction kept 10 bases outside the gene matches. The CDR3 is 16 amino acids. Uncontrolled infection, other autoimmune disease, pregnancy or lactation excluded patients.

The sequencing sample was made of blood. The chain couples TRBV4-3 to TRBJ2-7, with 8 bases matching TRBD1. This receptor was obtained from a man aged 25 to 40 with Graves' ophthalmopathy. The DNA for the CDR3 is TGCGCCAGCAGCCAAGTCTCCCAGGACAGGGTCAACGAGCAGTACTTC. Residues: CASSQVSQDRVNEQYF.